This T cell receptor beta chain was sequenced in a study of identical twins. Template switching introduced a universal primer site, and the cDNA bore unique molecular identifiers. TCRdb re-derived calls from the 5' RACE reads in MiXCR, one entry per CDR3 protein. The sample lists about 810,000 distinct CDR3 sequences, 9% to 15% occurring once. Healthy Caucasians supplied all donations. Trimming took off 0 bases at V and 10 bases at J, with 4 bases between the two ends. Germline lookup yields CDR1 LGHNA and CDR2 YNFKEQ. The CDR3 runs 11 residues. Overall study results and limits: Compared with models, monozygotic twins showed more out-of-frame TCR alpha sharing. Abundant beta clonotypes from cord blood had fewer insertions, unlike memory repertoires, which showed none.

This clonotype was detected only a few times. Antigen: not known. These data are also associated with another study on yellow fever vaccine responses in identical twins.

V gene TRBV4-2 combines with J gene TRBJ2-1, with D uncertain. Sequenced input: PBMCs. This sequence was found in a woman aged 18-29 years in good health. CDR3 coding DNA: TGTGCCAGCAGCCAAGATGCGGAGCAGTTCTTC. Protein sequence: CASSQDAEQFF.